The 21 T cell receptor beta chains below were found in one sample sequenced in a study of blood T cell repertoires in COVID-19. Generated by immunoSEQ multiplex PCR, the TCRdb table keeps only in-frame clones and is missing some. The table shows roughly 170,000 clones, with more than 65% occurring only once. Sequenced: peripheral blood. These TCRs come from a woman in her sixties with COVID-19, enrolled during active disease.

The chain links TRBV12-3 or TRBV12-4 to TRBJ1-1, with 7 bases fitting TRBD1. The CDR3 is 13 residues long. The ends lost 5 bases at V and 8 bases at J; junction bases unmatched: 8. This CDR3 reads CASSLGTANEAFF. In DNA form, the CDR3 reads TGTGCCAGCAGTCTAGGGACAGCAAACGAAGCTTTCTTT.

As for this clone: The junction departs from the called germline gene at one end, perhaps through a read error. V is TRBV19 and J is TRBJ2-2, with TRBD1 identical over 10 bases. CDR1 LNHDA and CDR2 SQIVND come from the germline V gene (reference sequence). This CDR3 comprises 14 residues. The CDR3 DNA sequence: TGTGCGAGTAGGGGACAGGGGCGGGTTGGGGAGCTGTTTTTT. Amino acids: CASRGQGRVGELFF.

This clone was detected only a few times. The chain uses TRBV7-8 and TRBJ1-3; D not certain. The V and J ends lost 5 bases and 0 bases respectively, with 11 bases between them. Germline V gives CDR1 SGHVS, CDR2 FQNEAQ. The CDR3 sequence is 15 residues long. CDR3 DNA sequence: TGTGCCAGCAGCCGGGAGAAATTCTCTGGAAACACCATATATTTT. Its protein product is CASSREKFSGNTIYF. The variable domain in full, with the rest retrieved from reference TRBV7-8 and TRBJ1-3, is GAGVSQSPRYKVAKRGQDVALRCDPISGHVSLFWYQQALGQGPEFLTYFQNEAQLDKSGLPSDRFFAERPEGSVSTLKIQRTQQEDSAVYLCASSREKFSGNTIYFGEGSWLTVV.

The chain recombines TRBV5-1 with TRBJ2-5, with TRBD1 as a possible D gene (6 bases). This CDR3 comprises 14 residues. V was pared by 0 bases and J by 2 bases, with 8 bases between. Germline V gene data show CDR1 as SGHRS and CDR2 as YFSETQ. This CDR3 reads CASSLDRAQETQYF. The CDR3 nucleotides are TGCGCCAGCAGCTTGGACAGGGCTCAAGAGACCCAGTACTTC. The entire variable domain, with the rest obtained from reference TRBV5-1 and TRBJ2-5, is as follows: KAGVTQTPRYLIKTRGQQVTLSCSPISGHRSVSWYQQTPGQGLQFLFEYFSETQRNKGNFPGRFSGRQFSNSRSEMNVSTLELGDSALYLCASSLDRAQETQYFGPGTRLLVL.

The rearrangement uses TRBV9 and TRBJ2-1; possible D gene TRBD2, 6 bases. Trimming took off 3 bases at V and 3 bases at J, with 22 bases between the two ends. This CDR3 is 18 amino acids long. The germline gives CDR1 SGDLS, CDR2 YYNGEE. In DNA, the CDR3 is TGTGCCAGCAGCGCAGGTGGAGTGGGGGGACCACACTACAATGAGCAGTTCTTC. The encoded protein is CASSAGGVGGPHYNEQFF. Looking up the rest from reference TRBV9 and TRBJ2-1 gives the full variable domain: DSGVTQTPKHLITATGQRVTLRCSPRSGDLSVYWYQQSLDQGLQFLIQYYNGEERAKGNILERFSAQQFPDLHSELNLSSLELGDSALYFCASSAGGVGGPHYNEQFFGPGTRLTVL.

CDR3 amino acids: CAISEPTSGGTGTQYF. The CDR3 region has the DNA TGTGCCATCAGTGAGCCTACTAGCGGGGGAACCGGTACGCAGTATTTT. V and J are TRBV10-3 and TRBJ2-3, with 11 bases identical to TRBD2. Germline values: CDR1 ENHRY, CDR2 SYGVKD. The CDR3 is made up of 16 amino acids. Trimming removed 2 bases from V and 8 bases from J; junction bases left unmatched: 9.

The genes are TRBV7-2 and TRBJ2-7; 12 bases map to TRBD2. Germline-derived CDR1 and CDR2 are SGHTA and FQGNSA. Trimming at V came to 2 bases and at J to 6 bases, leaving 5 bases not matched to a gene. This CDR3 region has 15 residues. In nucleotides, the CDR3 is TGTGCCAGCAGCTTACTTCTAGCGGGAGGGGGCGAGCAGTACTTC. Encoded protein: CASSLLLAGGGEQYF.

The CDR3 DNA sequence: TGCGCCAGCAGCCAAGACTTCCGAAACATTCAGTACTTC. This codes for CASSQDFRNIQYF. The chain links TRBV4-1 to TRBJ2-4; D remains unclear. CDR3 length: 13 amino acids. Germline assignment: CDR1 MGHRA and CDR2 YSYEKL. V was clipped by 0 bases and J by 6 bases, with 6 bases between them.

This chain uses TRBV7-9 with TRBJ1-4; maybe TRBD1 (5 bases). Germline CDR1 and CDR2: SEHNR and FQNEAQ (reference sequence). Trimming removed 6 bases from V and 8 bases from J, with 13 bases in between. The CDR3 runs to 13 residues. The CDR3 DNA reads TGTGCCAGCAGACGGGGACTAGCAGAAAAACTGTTTTTT. It codes for CASRRGLAEKLFF. Together with reference TRBV7-9 and TRBJ1-4, the CDR3 gives the full variable domain: DTGVSQNPRHKITKRGQNVTFRCDPISEHNRLYWYRQTLGQGPEFLTYFQNEAQLEKSRLLSDRFSAERPKGSFSTLEIQRTEQGDSAMYLCASRRGLAEKLFFGSGTQLSVL.

The chain employs TRBV19 and TRBJ2-3, with a possible D match to TRBD2 (6 bases). The CDR3 is made up of 13 amino acids. Trimming took off 5 bases at V and 5 bases at J, with 11 bases between the two ends. Germline-derived CDR1 and CDR2 are LNHDA and SQIVND (reference sequence). CDR3 sequence: CASSPPGGDTQYF. The CDR3, as DNA: TGTGCCAGTAGTCCTCCCGGGGGAGATACGCAGTATTTT.

This clone was seen a handful of times. The chain has TRBV19 and TRBJ1-3; no definite D call. The CDR3 is 15 residues long. V was clipped by 3 bases and J by 1 base, with 10 bases between them. The germline V gene has CDR1 LNHDA and CDR2 SQIVND (reference sequence). This chain's CDR3 is CASSILRPSGNTIYF. Here the CDR3 DNA reads TGTGCCAGTAGTATCCTCAGGCCGTCTGGAAACACCATATATTTT.

The J gene is TRBJ2-1, the V gene TRBV15, with 9 bases that match TRBD2. The V segment lost 0 bases and the J segment 8 bases; nucleotides outside the gene matches: 5. The V gene's germline CDR1 is LNHNV and CDR2 YYDKDF (reference sequence). This CDR3 comprises 15 residues. Here the CDR3 reads CATSRDGGRADEQFF. The CDR3 bases are TGTGCCACCAGCAGAGACGGCGGGAGGGCCGATGAGCAGTTCTTC.

This clone was recorded once. At the DNA level, this CDR3 is encoded by other sequences in the same sample as well. The chain combines TRBV28 with TRBJ2-7, with 7 bases matching TRBD1. The CDR3 covers 15 residues. The germline V gene has CDR1 MDHEN and CDR2 SYDVKM. Unmatched junction bases numbered 10, after V lost 6 bases and J lost 2 bases. This chain's CDR3 is CASRPNRDRAYEQYF. DNA for the CDR3: TGTGCCAGCAGACCGAACCGGGACAGAGCCTACGAGCAGTACTTC.

As regards this clone: Compared with germline, one end of the junction differs, possibly owing to a read error. This chain links TRBV28 with TRBJ2-7; no firm D call. This CDR3 contains 14 residues. Germline-derived CDR1 and CDR2 are MDHEN and SYDVKM. CDR3 protein: CASRSIVSSYEQYF. The CDR3 region has the DNA TGTGCCAGCAGGTCAATAGTGAGCTCCTACGAGCAATACTTC. Full variable domain (remainder filled in from reference TRBV28 and TRBJ2-7): DVKVTQSSRYLVKRTGEKVFLECVQDMDHENMFWYRQDPGLGLRLIYFSYDVKMKEKGDIPEGYSVSREKKERFSLILESASTNQTSMYLCASRSIVSSYEQYFGPGTRLTVT.

This chain joins TRBV9 and TRBJ1-1; 9 bases line up with TRBD1. After removal of 1 base from V and 4 bases from J, the junction contained 14 bases not matched to a gene. The germline V gene has CDR1 SGDLS and CDR2 YYNGEE. This CDR3 has 18 amino acids. In nucleotides, the CDR3 is TGTGCCAGCAGCGTAAGTTTCGGGACAGGGATAGTGGGCACTGAAGCTTTCTTT. It specifies CASSVSFGTGIVGTEAFF.

This clone was seen ten or more times. The chain employs TRBV6-1 and TRBJ1-5, with no clear D. The CDR3 is made up of 14 amino acids. Germline values: CDR1 MNHNS, CDR2 SASEGT. Deletions cut 2 bases from V and 14 bases from J, with 19 bases between. DNA of the CDR3: TGTGCCAGCAGTGAACTCCCTTATTTGGCCCAGAAGCATTTT. Translation: CASSELPYLAQKHF.

The rearrangement links TRBV6-5 to TRBJ2-7; possibly TRBD1 for D (5 bases). The germline gives CDR1 MNHEY, CDR2 SVGAGI. Trimming removed 8 bases from V and 3 bases from J, with 11 bases in between. The CDR3 consists of 12 residues. CDR3 in DNA: TGTGCCAGCCGACAGCGAAACTACGAGCAGTACGTC. Translation: CASRQRNYEQYV.

This clone was recorded a few times. The V gene is TRBV7-2, the J gene TRBJ2-5; D perhaps matches TRBD2 (5 bases). This CDR3 comprises 15 residues. With 1 base removed from V and 1 base from J, the gap between germline ends came to 10 bases. Germline lookup yields CDR1 SGHTA and CDR2 FQGNSA. The CDR3 sequence: CASSLGSGSQETQYF. The CDR3 coding sequence is TGTGCCAGCAGCTTAGGGTCGGGGAGCCAAGAGACCCAGTACTTC.

The J gene is TRBJ2-4, the V gene TRBV19, with TRBD1 matching over 9 bases. Unmatched junction bases numbered 6, after V lost 5 bases and J lost 1 base. The CDR3 contains 16 residues. Per germline, CDR1 LNHDA and CDR2 SQIVND (reference sequence). CDR3: CASSLQGAAAKNIQYF. CDR3 nucleotides: TGTGCCAGTAGTCTACAGGGGGCTGCGGCCAAAAACATTCAGTACTTC.

This chain connects TRBV18 to TRBJ2-2; a possible D gene is TRBD1 (6 bases). The CDR3 extends over 16 amino acids. The germline V gene has CDR1 KGHSH and CDR2 LQKENI. With 3 bases removed from V and 4 bases from J, the gap between germline ends came to 15 bases. CDR3: CASSPRTAPGTGELFF. The CDR3 coding sequence is TGTGCCAGCTCACCGCGGACAGCCCCAGGCACCGGGGAGCTGTTTTTT.

The CDR3 bases are TGTGCCAGCAGCGCTACTAGCGCGGCCGGGGAGCTGTTTTTT. Translated: CASSATSAAGELFF. This sequence joins TRBV11-3 and TRBJ2-2; 7 nucleotides match TRBD2. J gave up 6 bases and V 5 bases, and 6 bases lay outside the gene matches. Germline V CDR1 and CDR2: SGHNT, YENEEA. This CDR3 spans 14 amino acids. The full variable domain, completed using reference TRBV11-3 and TRBJ2-2, is EAGVVQSPRYKIIEKKQPVAFWCNPISGHNTLYWYLQNLGQGPELLIRYENEEAVDDSQLPKDRFSAERLKGVDSTLKIQPAELGDSAVYLCASSATSAAGELFFGEGSRLTVL.